This T cell receptor (beta chain) emerged from a study of blood T cell repertoires in COVID-19. In the study overall: Acute and convalescent COVID-19 samples came from the United States, Italy and Spain. The analysed material was cDNA or gDNA that came from T cells, B-cell-depleted T cells, or PBMCs.

Authors' analysis steps: Amplification from reference gene primers served as the basis for estimated nucleated cell counts. Sequenced by immunoSEQ multiplex PCR; TCRdb stores in-frame clones only, minus some. The V and J calls and clone size come from that table; D and trimming were worked out from the DNA. The table lists approximately 300,000 clones, about 82% of them singletons. The CDR3 length is 14 residues. Losses at the gene ends were 5 bases for V and 8 bases for J; bases not matched to a gene: 6. The germline CDR1 and CDR2 sequences are SEHNR and FQNEAQ (reference sequence). Concerning this clone itself: Other DNA sequences within the sample encode an identical CDR3.

The sequence came from a woman aged 45 to 65 with acute or convalescent COVID-19. The sequenced sample was peripheral blood. V gene TRBV7-9 combines with J gene TRBJ1-4; 9 bases agree with TRBD1. The CDR3 DNA reads as TGTGCCAGCAGCGAGGGACAGGGAAACGAAAAACTGTTTTTT. Protein: CASSEGQGNEKLFF.